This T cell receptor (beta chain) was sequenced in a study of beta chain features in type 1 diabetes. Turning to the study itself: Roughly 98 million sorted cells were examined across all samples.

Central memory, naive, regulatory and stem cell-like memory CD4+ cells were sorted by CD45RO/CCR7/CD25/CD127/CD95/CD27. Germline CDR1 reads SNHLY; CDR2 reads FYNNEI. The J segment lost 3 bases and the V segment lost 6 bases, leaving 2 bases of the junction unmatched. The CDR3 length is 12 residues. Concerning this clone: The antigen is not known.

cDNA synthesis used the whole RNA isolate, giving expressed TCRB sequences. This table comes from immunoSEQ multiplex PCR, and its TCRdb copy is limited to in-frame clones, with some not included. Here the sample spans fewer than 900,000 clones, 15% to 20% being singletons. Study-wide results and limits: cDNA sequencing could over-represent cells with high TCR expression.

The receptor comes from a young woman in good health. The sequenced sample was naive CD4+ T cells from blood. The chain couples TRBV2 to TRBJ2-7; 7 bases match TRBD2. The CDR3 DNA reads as TGTGCCAGCAGGCTAGCGGTCTACGAGCAGTACTTC. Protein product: CASRLAVYEQYF.